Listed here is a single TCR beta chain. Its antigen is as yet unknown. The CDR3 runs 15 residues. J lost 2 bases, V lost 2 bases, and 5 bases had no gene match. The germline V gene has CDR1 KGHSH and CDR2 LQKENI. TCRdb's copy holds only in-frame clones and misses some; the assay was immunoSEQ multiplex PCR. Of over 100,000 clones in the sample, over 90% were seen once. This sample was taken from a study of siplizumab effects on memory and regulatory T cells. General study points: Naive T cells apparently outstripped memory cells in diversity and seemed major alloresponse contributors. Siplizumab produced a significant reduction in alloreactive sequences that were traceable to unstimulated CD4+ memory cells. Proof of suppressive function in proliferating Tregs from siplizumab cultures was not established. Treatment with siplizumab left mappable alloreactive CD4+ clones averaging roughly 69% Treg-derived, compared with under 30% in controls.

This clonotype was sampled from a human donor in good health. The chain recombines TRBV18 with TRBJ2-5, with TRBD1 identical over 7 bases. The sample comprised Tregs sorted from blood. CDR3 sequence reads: CASSPRGQKQETQYF. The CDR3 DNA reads TGTGCCAGCTCACCAAGGGGACAGAAACAAGAGACCCAGTACTTC. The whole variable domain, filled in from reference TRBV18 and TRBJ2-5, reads NAGVMQNPRHLVRRRGQEARLRCSPMKGHSHVYWYRQLPEEGLKFMVYLQKENIIDESGMPKERFSAEFPKEGPSILRIQQVVRGDSAAYFCASSPRGQKQETQYFGPGTRLLVL.